Below, 14 T cell receptor beta chains from the same sample are listed, as sequenced in a study of Tregs in tolerant kidney transplant recipients. TCRdb's table, derived via immunoSEQ multiplex PCR, lists solely in-frame clones and lacks some. The sample contains about 240,000 clones, about 80% of which appear only once. The sequenced sample was CD4+ T cells from blood. All receptors come from a human donor in good health.

This clone occurred once. The rearrangement joins TRBV7-9 to TRBJ1-2, with D possibly TRBD1 on 5 matching bases. Germline V gives CDR1 SEHNR, CDR2 FQNEAQ (reference sequence). This CDR3 has 13 amino acids. Trimming cost V 4 bases and J 6 bases, with 12 bases left between them. As DNA, the CDR3 is TGTGCCAGCAGCTACCAGCAGGGTGATGGCTACACCTTC. This codes for CASSYQQGDGYTF.

The chain recombines TRBV30 with TRBJ2-3, with a weak D call TRBD2 (6 bases). V was cut by 1 base and J by 7 bases, with 15 bases left in between. The length of the CDR3 is 14 residues. Germline V gene lookup returns CDR1 GTSNPN and CDR2 SVGIG (reference sequence). CDR3 bases: TGTGCCTGGAGTGCCTTGACTAGGACGAATACGCAGTATTTT. It specifies CAWSALTRTNTQYF.

V is TRBV7-2 and J is TRBJ2-3, with 10 positions matching TRBD2. Unmatched junction bases numbered 12, after V lost 2 bases and J lost 7 bases. This CDR3 is 17 amino acids long. Germline assignment: CDR1 SGHTA and CDR2 FQGNSA. The CDR3 DNA is TGTGCCAGCAGCTTAAGAGTCGTAGCGGGAGGCTGGAATACGCAGTATTTT. Translated: CASSLRVVAGGWNTQYF.

The rearrangement joins TRBV9 to TRBJ2-5, with D unresolved. The CDR3 spans 13 residues. CDR1 SGDLS and CDR2 YYNGEE come from the germline V gene. With 4 bases removed from V and 5 bases from J, the gap between germline ends came to 12 bases. The CDR3 DNA is TGTGCCAGCAGCTCGCCCGTGGGGGAGACCCAGTACTTC. Translation: CASSSPVGETQYF.

The rearrangement joins TRBV7-9 to TRBJ2-2; TRBD2 matches at 10 bases. The CDR3 sequence is 15 residues long. V gave up 5 bases and J gave up 6 bases; unmatched junction bases: 6. Germline V gives CDR1 SEHNR, CDR2 FQNEAQ (reference sequence). The CDR3 is CASSTLAGIAGELFF. The CDR3 bases are TGTGCCAGCAGCACACTAGCGGGGATCGCCGGGGAGCTGTTTTTT.

The chain carries TRBV6-6 and TRBJ2-3; TRBD1 matches 10 bases. The J segment lost 9 bases and the V segment lost 4 bases, leaving 7 bases of the junction unmatched. CDR1 is MNHNY and CDR2 is SVGAGI in the germline V gene (reference sequence). This CDR3 has 14 amino acids. In DNA, the CDR3 is TGTGCCAGCAGTTTCCGGGACAGGGGAGGGACGCAGTATTTT. It yields the protein CASSFRDRGGTQYF.

The chain carries TRBV19 and TRBJ1-1; D is perhaps TRBD1 (5 bases). CDR3 length equals 14 residues. Germline CDR1 reads LNHDA; CDR2 reads SQIVND (reference sequence). V gave up 3 bases and J gave up 2 bases, with 10 bases separating them. The CDR3 loop reads CASSIQQGNTEAFF. The CDR3 DNA reads as TGTGCCAGTAGTATTCAGCAGGGAAACACTGAAGCTTTCTTT.

V gene TRBV5-1 combines with J gene TRBJ2-7; 7 bases match TRBD2. With V trimmed by 4 bases and J by 2 bases, 6 bases remained unmatched. The CDR3 runs 14 residues. Germline-derived CDR1 and CDR2 are SGHRS and YFSETQ. As DNA, the CDR3 is TGCGCCAGCAGCCCCAGCGGGAACCCCTACGAGCAGTACTTC. This translates into CASSPSGNPYEQYF.

V and J are TRBV29-1 and TRBJ2-5; 8 bases agree with TRBD2. The CDR3 extends over 12 amino acids. From germline, CDR1 is SQVTM and CDR2 ANQGSEA. Losses at the gene ends were 7 bases for V and 4 bases for J; bases not matched to a gene: 5. The chain's CDR3 is CSAGRVRETQYF. The CDR3 nucleotides are TGCAGCGCCGGGAGGGTTAGAGAGACCCAGTACTTC.

This chain uses TRBV7-8 with TRBJ2-2, with TRBD2 matching 15 bases. Trimming took 6 bases from V and 10 from J; bases not matched to a gene: 12. In germline, CDR1 is SGHVS, CDR2 FQNEAQ. The length of the CDR3 is 17 residues. CDR3 sequence: CASRPRGLAGGILELFF. CDR3 DNA: TGTGCCAGCAGACCAAGGGGACTAGCGGGAGGTATTCTGGAGCTGTTTTTT.

The genes are TRBV7-9 and TRBJ1-4; no reliable D call. Trimming stripped 5 bases from V and 8 bases from J, with 6 bases between. The length of the CDR3 is 11 residues. CDR1 is SEHNR and CDR2 is FQNEAQ in the germline V gene (reference sequence). The CDR3 loop reads CASSQAEKLFF. The CDR3 nucleotides read TGTGCCAGCAGCCAAGCGGAAAAACTGTTTTTT.

The chain joins TRBV7-2 to TRBJ1-6; tentative D call: TRBD1 (5 bases). The CDR3 covers 12 residues. Trimming stripped 5 bases from V and 14 bases from J, with 13 bases between. CDR1 is SGHTA and CDR2 is FQGNSA in the germline V gene. This CDR3 is CASSPGIGALHF. The DNA of the CDR3 is TGTGCCAGCAGCCCAGGGATCGGGGCCCTCCACTTT.

For this clone: Other DNA sequences in this specimen translate into the identical CDR3. V and J are TRBV5-1 and TRBJ2-3; the match to TRBD1 covers 9 bases. Germline CDR1 SGHRS, CDR2 YFSETQ. The V segment lost 0 bases and the J segment 5 bases; nucleotides outside the gene matches: 1. The CDR3 runs 14 residues. The CDR3 sequence: CASSLDRGRDTQYF. The CDR3 region has the DNA TGCGCCAGCAGCTTGGACAGGGGGCGAGATACGCAGTATTTT.

The rearrangement uses TRBV11-3 and TRBJ2-7, with D possibly TRBD1 on 6 matching bases. The V end was cut by 2 bases, the J end by 5 bases, with 10 bases between. The CDR3 runs 13 residues. CDR1 SGHNT and CDR2 YENEEA come from the germline V gene. CDR3 DNA sequence: TGTGCCAGCAGCTTAACAGGGACCCACGAGCAGTACTTC. Translation gives CASSLTGTHEQYF.